This record concerns one T cell receptor (beta chain) sequence. Antigen specificity is unknown. The source of the sample is a study of cytomegalovirus exposure and HLA in healthy donors. The study ran its PCR with 60 Vbeta and 13 Jbeta primers. The table came from immunoSEQ multiplex PCR; TCRdb's copy has only in-frame clones and leaves some out. Among about 220,000 clones listed, roughly 80% were seen once. Findings and limits, study-wide: CMV antigen specificity of a few CMV-associated chains was confirmed in vitro. Evidence from a later analysis indicated that most CMV-associated TCR beta chains looked HLA-restricted. Immune exposure was documented only through CMV serostatus.

The length of the CDR3 is 15 residues. Germline trimming cut 0 bases from V and 4 bases from J; bases unmatched to any gene: 6. Germline loops: CDR1 SGDLS, CDR2 YYNGEE. The rearrangement links TRBV9 to TRBJ2-7; 8 bases match TRBD2. Sequenced sample: PBMCs. The TCR comes from a man aged 35-49 years in good health and CMV-seropositive. In DNA form, the CDR3 reads TGTGCCAGCAGCGTAGCCGCGGGAGGAGTGTACGAGCAGTACTTC. This encodes CASSVAAGGVYEQYF.